This T cell receptor beta chain comes out of a study of blood T cell repertoires in COVID-19. Study overall: T cells, B-cell-depleted T cells, or PBMCs provided the cDNA or gDNA that served as material.

The authors' processing: From reference gene primer amplification, estimates of nucleated cell counts were derived. Using immunoSEQ multiplex PCR, the repertoire was profiled, and TCRdb retains in-frame clones only, with some absent. The V and J calls and the clone size are those of that table, but D and trimming were determined from the DNA. The sample shows around 250,000 clones, about four fifths of them seen only once. This TCR was recovered from a woman younger than 30 with acute or convalescent COVID-19. What was sequenced was peripheral blood.

The CDR3 sequence: CASSLGGLAAQETQYF. The CDR3 DNA reads TGTGCCAGCAGCTTAGGGGGACTAGCGGCCCAAGAGACCCAGTACTTC. The chain couples TRBV7-2 to TRBJ2-5; the match to TRBD2 covers 11 bases. The CDR3 runs 16 residues. CDR1 and CDR2 from the germline V gene are SGHTA and FQGNSA. The junction had 2 bases not matched to a gene; V was cut back by 1 base and J by 1 base. Variable domain in full (rest from reference TRBV7-2 and TRBJ2-5): GAGVSQSPSNKVTEKGKDVELRCDPISGHTALYWYRQSLGQGLEFLIYFQGNSAPDKSGLPSDRFSAERTGGSVSTLTIQRTQQEDSAVYLCASSLGGLAAQETQYFGPGTRLLVL.